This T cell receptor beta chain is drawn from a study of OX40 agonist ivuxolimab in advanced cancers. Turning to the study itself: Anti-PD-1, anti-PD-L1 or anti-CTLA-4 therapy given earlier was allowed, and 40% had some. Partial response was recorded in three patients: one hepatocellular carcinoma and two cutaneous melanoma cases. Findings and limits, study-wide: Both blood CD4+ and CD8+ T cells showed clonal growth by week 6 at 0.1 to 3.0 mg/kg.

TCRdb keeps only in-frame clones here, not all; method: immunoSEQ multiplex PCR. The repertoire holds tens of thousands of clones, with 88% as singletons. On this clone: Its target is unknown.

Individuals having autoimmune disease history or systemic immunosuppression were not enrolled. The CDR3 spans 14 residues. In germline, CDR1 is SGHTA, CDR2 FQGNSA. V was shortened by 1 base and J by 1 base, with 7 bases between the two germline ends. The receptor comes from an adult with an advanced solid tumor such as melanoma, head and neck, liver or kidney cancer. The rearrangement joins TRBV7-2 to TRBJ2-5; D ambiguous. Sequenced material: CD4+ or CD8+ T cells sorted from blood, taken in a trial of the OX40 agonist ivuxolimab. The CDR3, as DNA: TGTGCCAGCAGCTTAGATAGCTCCCAAGAGACCCAGTACTTC. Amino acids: CASSLDSSQETQYF.